This T cell receptor (beta chain) was retrieved from a study of blood T cell repertoires in COVID-19. Overall study: The analysed material was cDNA or gDNA that came from T cells, B-cell-depleted T cells, or PBMCs.

Per the germline V gene, CDR1 is SGHRS and CDR2 is YFSETQ. CDR3 length equals 15 residues. V lost 4 bases, J lost 2 bases, and 7 bases stayed unmatched. Sequencing was performed with immunoSEQ multiplex PCR; in TCRdb, only in-frame clones are kept and a portion is missing. In the table there are around 250,000 clones, 85% to 90% of which are singletons. In its sample, this clone was seen a few times. This sequence was found in a woman aged 50 to 60 who had recovered from COVID-19. Sample: PBMCs or T cells enriched from blood (not recorded which). The chain recombines TRBV5-1 with TRBJ2-3; 7 nucleotides match TRBD1. CDR3 region: CASSLRDSYTDTQYF. The CDR3 coding sequence is TGCGCCAGCAGCCTAAGGGACAGTTACACAGATACGCAGTATTTT.